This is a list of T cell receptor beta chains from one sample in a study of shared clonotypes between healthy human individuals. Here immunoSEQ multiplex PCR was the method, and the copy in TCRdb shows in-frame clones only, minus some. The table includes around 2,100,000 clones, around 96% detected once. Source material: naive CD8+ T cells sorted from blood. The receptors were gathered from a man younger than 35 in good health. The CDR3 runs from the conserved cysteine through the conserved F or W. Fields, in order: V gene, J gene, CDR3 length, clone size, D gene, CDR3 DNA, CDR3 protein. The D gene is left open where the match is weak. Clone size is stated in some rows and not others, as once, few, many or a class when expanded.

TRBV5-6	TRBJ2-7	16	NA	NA	TGTGCCAGCAGCTACCGTTCCGGGCCGGACGTAGACGAGCAGTACTTC	CASSYRSGPDVDEQYF
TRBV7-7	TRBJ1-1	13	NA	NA	TGTGCTAGCAGCTTGACCGAGAACACTGAAGCTTTCTTT	CASSLTENTEAFF
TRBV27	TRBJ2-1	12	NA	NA	TGTGCCAGCACAGGGGACGGGAGCGAGCAGTTCTTC	CASTGDGSEQFF
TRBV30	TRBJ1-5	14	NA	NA	TGTGCCTGGAGTGTAGGGCAGGGACACCAGGCCCAGCACTTT	CAWSVGQGHQAQHF
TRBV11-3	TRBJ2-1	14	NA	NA	TGTGCCAGCAGCCGCATGAACTCCTACAATGAGCAGTTCTTC	CASSRMNSYNEQFF
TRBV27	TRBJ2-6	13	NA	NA	TGTGCCAGCAGTGGGGTCGGGGCCAACGTCCTGACTTTC	CASSGVGANVLTF
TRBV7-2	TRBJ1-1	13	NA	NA	TGTGCCAGCAGCTCGGGACCGAATACTGAAGCTTTCTTT	CASSSGPNTEAFF
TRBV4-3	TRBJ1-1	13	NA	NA	TGCGCCAGCAGCCAGGAGGGTGGCACTGAAGCTTTCTTT	CASSQEGGTEAFF
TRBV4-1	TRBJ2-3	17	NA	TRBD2	TGCGCCAGCAGCCAAGAAAGGGTGGGACTAAGCACAGATACGCAGTATTTT	CASSQERVGLSTDTQYF
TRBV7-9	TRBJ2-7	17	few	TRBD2	TGTGCCAGCAGCCCGGCACTAGCGGGGGGGTCCTCCTACGAGCAGTACTTC	CASSPALAGGSSYEQYF
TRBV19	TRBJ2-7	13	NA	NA	TGTGCCAGTAGTTTACATGGGTCCGGCGAGCAGTACTTC	CASSLHGSGEQYF
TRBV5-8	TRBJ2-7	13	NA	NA	TGTGCGAGCACCCCCAGGGGTCATTACGAGCAGTACTTC	CASTPRGHYEQYF
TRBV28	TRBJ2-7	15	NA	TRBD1	TGTGCCAGCAGTCTAATAATCCGACAGGGGGCCGAGCAGTACTTC	CASSLIIRQGAEQYF
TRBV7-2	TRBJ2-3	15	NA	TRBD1	TGTGCCAGCACTCCCGACAGGGCGACAGGGGATACGCAGTATTTT	CASTPDRATGDTQYF
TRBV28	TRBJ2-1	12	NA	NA	TGTGCCAGCAGTTTACAGGGCCCTGAGCAGTTCTTC	CASSLQGPEQFF
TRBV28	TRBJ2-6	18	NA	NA	TGTGCCAGCAGCCCCCTGGGCCTCACTACTGCTGGGGCCAACGTCCTGACTTTC	CASSPLGLTTAGANVLTF
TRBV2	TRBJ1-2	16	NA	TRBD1	TGTGCCAGCAGTGAAGGACAGGGGGGTATTGTCCATGGCTACACCTTC	CASSEGQGGIVHGYTF
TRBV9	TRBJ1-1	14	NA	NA	TGTGCCAGCAGCGCCGGGACTCCGAACACTGAAGCTTTCTTT	CASSAGTPNTEAFF
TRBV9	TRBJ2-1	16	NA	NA	TGTGCCAGCAGTGAGACCCCGGGACAAGGTTACAATGAGCAGTTCTTC	CASSETPGQGYNEQFF
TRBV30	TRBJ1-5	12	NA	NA	TGTGCCTGGGGGCAGGAGGATCAGCCCCAGCATTTT	CAWGQEDQPQHF
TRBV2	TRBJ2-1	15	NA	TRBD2	TGTGCCAGCAGTGAACAGCTAGCGGGGTACAATGAGCAGTTCTTC	CASSEQLAGYNEQFF
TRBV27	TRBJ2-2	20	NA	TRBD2	TGTGCCAGCACCCATTGGCGGGGGGAGGGCAAGCGGGGGAACACCGGGGAGCTGTTTTTT	CASTHWRGEGKRGNTGELFF
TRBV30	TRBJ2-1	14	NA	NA	TGTGCCTCGATCGGCCGGGGCTCCTACAATGAGCAGTTCTTC	CASIGRGSYNEQFF
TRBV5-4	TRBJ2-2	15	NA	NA	TGTGCCAGCAGCTCAGGAGTCGCGAACACCGGGGAGCTGTTTTTT	CASSSGVANTGELFF
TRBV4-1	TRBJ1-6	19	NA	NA	TGCGCCAGCAGCCAAGTCTCCCAGGGACCTAGCTCCTATAATTCACCCCTCCACTTT	CASSQVSQGPSSYNSPLHF
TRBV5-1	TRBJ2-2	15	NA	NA	TGCGCCAGCAGCTTGGTGGAATCGAACACCGGGGAGCTGTTTTTT	CASSLVESNTGELFF
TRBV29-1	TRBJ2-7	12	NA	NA	TGCAGCGCCGAGGGGACCTCCTACGAGCAGTACTTC	CSAEGTSYEQYF
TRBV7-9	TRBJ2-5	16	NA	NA	TGTGCCAGCAGCACCTTCGTGACCGGTGGGGGAGAGACCCAGTACTTC	CASSTFVTGGGETQYF